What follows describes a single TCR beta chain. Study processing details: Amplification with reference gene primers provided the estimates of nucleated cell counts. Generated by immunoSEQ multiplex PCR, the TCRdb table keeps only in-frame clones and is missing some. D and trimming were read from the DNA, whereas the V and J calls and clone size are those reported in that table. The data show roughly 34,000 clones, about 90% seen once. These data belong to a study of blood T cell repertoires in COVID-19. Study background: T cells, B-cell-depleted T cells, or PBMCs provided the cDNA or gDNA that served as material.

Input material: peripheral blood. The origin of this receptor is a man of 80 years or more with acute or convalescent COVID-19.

The CDR3 protein is CASREPPGQRNQPQHF. The CDR3 coding sequence is TGTGCCAGCAGAGAACCTCCGGGACAACGGAATCAGCCCCAGCATTTT. This rearrangement joins TRBV2 to TRBJ1-5, with a possible D match to TRBD1 (6 bases). Germline CDR1 SNHLY, CDR2 FYNNEI. CDR3 size: 16 residues. The V end lost 6 bases, the J end lost 4 bases, and 19 bases lay between the germline ends.